Listed below are T cell receptor beta chains from one sample, sequenced in a study of glioma-infiltrating T cells after dendritic cell vaccination. Libraries were prepared by immunoSEQ multiplex PCR; TCRdb keeps only in-frame clonotypes and omits some of them. In the table there are under 100,000 clones, 70% to 90% of which are singletons. This specimen was blood, taken before dendritic cell vaccination. These receptors originate from a human donor with glioblastoma. Both conserved end residues are part of each CDR3. D genes are given only for firm matches. A clone size is listed for some rows: how often the clone was seen (once, few, many), or a class if it is expanded.

TRBJ2-7 TRBV5-1 NA once 13 CASSLTTGTEQYF TGCGCCAGCAGCTTGACTACAGGGACCGAGCAGTACTTC
TRBJ1-3 TRBV6-5 NA NA 16 CASSSARELIGNTIYF TGTGCCAGCAGTTCCGCCCGGGAGCTAATTGGAAACACCATATATTTT
TRBJ1-2 TRBV13 NA NA 13 CASSLGRGGGYTF TGTGCCAGCAGCTTAGGCCGGGGTGGTGGCTACACCTTC
TRBJ2-2 TRBV10-1 TRBD1 few 13 CATSTGNTGELFF TGCGCCACTTCGACAGGGAATACCGGGGAGCTGTTTTTT
TRBJ2-5 TRBV7-9 NA once 11 CASSIEETQYF TGTGCCAGCTCCATAGAGGAGACCCAGTACTTC
TRBJ2-5 TRBV13 NA NA 12 CASSLLYETQYF TGTGCCAGCAGCTTACTTTATGAGACCCAGTACTTC
TRBJ1-1 TRBV5-1 TRBD1 few 15 CASSLRDRGQAEAFF TGCGCCAGCAGCTTAAGGGACAGGGGGCAGGCGGAAGCTTTCTTT
TRBJ2-7 TRBV6-1 NA NA 14 CASSEGGRGYEQYF TGTGCCAGCAGTGAAGGAGGTCGTGGCTACGAGCAGTACTTC
TRBJ1-2 TRBV7-2 NA NA 14 CASSPRQDNYGYTF TGTGCCAGCAGCCCCCGACAGGACAACTATGGCTACACCTTC
TRBJ2-7 TRBV7-9 TRBD2 NA 14 CASSFSGSSYEQYF TGTGCCAGCAGCTTTAGCGGGTCATCCTACGAGCAGTACTTC
TRBJ2-5 TRBV27 NA NA 13 CASTTGQKKTQYF TGTGCCAGCACAACCGGACAGAAGAAGACCCAGTACTTC
TRBJ2-2 TRBV10-2 TRBD2 NA 17 CASTRTSGNTGTGELFF TGCGCCAGCACTAGGACTAGCGGGAACACAGGCACCGGGGAGCTGTTTTTT
TRBJ2-2 TRBV29-1 TRBD2 NA 14 CSVGSGGNTGELFF TGCAGCGTTGGGAGCGGGGGGAACACCGGGGAGCTGTTTTTT
TRBJ2-1 TRBV27 TRBD2 NA 18 CASSLRTSGGRSYNEQFF TGTGCCAGCAGTTTAAGGACTAGCGGGGGCCGTTCCTACAATGAGCAGTTCTTC
TRBJ2-3 TRBV19 TRBD2 NA 16 CASRTSGMERTDTQYF TGTGCCAGTAGAACCAGCGGGATGGAAAGGACAGATACGCAGTATTTT
TRBJ2-7 TRBV6-5 TRBD2 NA 13 CASSRGLHYEQYF TGTGCCAGCAGCCGGGGACTACACTACGAGCAGTACTTC
TRBJ1-2 TRBV5-1 NA once 13 CASSYTGPDGYTF TGCGCCAGCAGCTATACAGGGCCCGATGGCTACACCTTC
TRBJ1-5 TRBV5-1 NA NA 13 CARAGHSNQPQHF TGCGCCAGGGCAGGGCATAGCAATCAGCCCCAGCATTTT
TRBJ2-7 TRBV19 TRBD2 NA 16 CASSIGLAGGIYEQYF TGTGCCAGTAGTATCGGGCTAGCGGGGGGAATCTACGAGCAGTACTTC
TRBJ2-1 TRBV7-6 TRBD1 NA 15 CASSLGQGAYNEQFF TGTGCCAGCAGCTTGGGACAGGGTGCCTACAATGAGCAGTTCTTC
TRBJ1-4 TRBV20-1 NA NA 10 CSARGGKLFF TGCAGTGCCCGGGGAGGTAAACTGTTTTTT
TRBJ1-1 TRBV7-9 TRBD1 NA 15 CASSLGQGRSTEAFF TGTGCCAGCAGCCTGGGACAGGGGAGGTCCACTGAAGCTTTCTTT
TRBJ2-7 TRBV9 TRBD2 NA 15 CASSASTSGSDEQYF TGTGCCAGCAGCGCCTCGACTAGCGGGAGTGACGAGCAGTACTTC
TRBJ2-7 TRBV5-6 TRBD1 NA 17 CASSLDGGAGGTYEQYF TGTGCCAGCAGCCTGGACGGTGGGGCAGGGGGCACCTACGAGCAGTACTTC
TRBJ1-3 TRBV9 NA NA 12 CASSVDRDTIYF TGTGCCAGCAGCGTAGATAGAGACACCATATATTTT
TRBJ2-5 TRBV7-2 NA few 14 CASSVPRDQETQYF TGTGCCAGCAGCGTCCCCAGGGACCAAGAGACCCAGTACTTC